These T cell receptor beta chains were read from a single sample in a study of cytomegalovirus exposure and HLA in healthy donors. Produced via immunoSEQ multiplex PCR; TCRdb's table is partial and in-frame only. The sample records more than 85,000 clones, 79% being singletons. The sequencing input was PBMCs. These receptors were collected from a male donor in good health and CMV-seropositive. Each CDR3 is given with its conserved first and last residue. A D gene is named only where the DNA matches it firmly. Size is omitted from some rows. Given values are once, few, many or a class for expanded clones.

TRBD1	TRBV29-1	TRBJ2-7	NA	CSVRTGLSYEQYF	TGCAGCGTAAGGACAGGGCTATCCTACGAGCAGTACTTC
TRBD2	TRBV25-1	TRBJ2-3	NA	CASSRLAGAGDTQYF	TGTGCCAGCAGCCGCCTAGCGGGGGCGGGGGATACGCAGTATTTT
NA	TRBV2	TRBJ1-1	few	CASGNTEAFF	TGTGCCAGCGGCAACACTGAAGCTTTCTTT
NA	TRBV6-5	TRBJ1-1	NA	CASSRIDRNTEAFF	TGTGCCAGCAGTAGAATCGACAGGAACACTGAAGCTTTCTTT
TRBD1	TRBV5-4	TRBJ2-7	NA	CASSQDRATYEQYF	TGTGCCAGCAGCCAGGACAGGGCCACCTACGAGCAGTACTTC
NA	TRBV2	TRBJ1-2	NA	CASSEIPGRGYTF	TGTGCCAGCAGTGAAATCCCAGGGCGCGGCTACACCTTC
NA	TRBV6-5	TRBJ1-2	NA	CASSYSRPYGYTF	TGTGCCAGCAGTTACTCGAGGCCCTATGGCTACACCTTC
TRBD1	TRBV5-4	TRBJ2-7	NA	CASSLQGVGYEQYF	TGTGCCAGCAGCTTGCAGGGGGTAGGGTACGAGCAGTACTTC
NA	TRBV6-6	TRBJ1-6	NA	CASGRGLGNSPLHF	TGTGCCAGCGGCCGGGGACTCGGAAATTCACCCCTCCACTTT
TRBD2	TRBV6-5	TRBJ2-3	NA	CASRERGFGRNTQYF	TGTGCCAGCAGAGAGCGGGGGTTCGGGAGGAATACGCAGTATTTT
TRBD2	TRBV9	TRBJ2-1	once	CASSVVSGVYNEQFF	TGTGCCAGCAGCGTAGTTAGCGGGGTTTACAATGAGCAGTTCTTC
TRBD1	TRBV18	TRBJ1-6	NA	CASSPGQGYNSPLHF	TGTGCCAGCTCACCCGGACAGGGATATAATTCACCCCTCCACTTT
TRBD1	TRBV29-1	TRBJ2-7	NA	CSVLRDRDYEQYF	TGCAGCGTTCTCCGGGACAGGGACTACGAGCAGTACTTC
NA	TRBV5-4	TRBJ1-6	NA	CASSNRVLGSPLHF	TGTGCCAGCAGCAACAGGGTCCTCGGTTCACCCCTCCACTTT
TRBD1	TRBV5-6	TRBJ2-3	NA	CASSLYVRQGSTDTQYF	TGTGCCAGCAGCTTGTATGTGAGACAGGGTTCCACAGATACGCAGTATTTT
NA	TRBV13	TRBJ1-6	NA	CASSLGGNSPLHF	TGTGCCAGCAGCTTGGGAGGGAATTCACCCCTCCACTTT
TRBD2	TRBV4-1	TRBJ2-5	NA	CASSQEAGATTLKTQYF	TGCGCCAGCAGCCAAGAGGCGGGAGCTACAACACTTAAGACCCAGTACTTC
TRBD2	TRBV4-1	TRBJ2-2	NA	CASSQGPGGAGELFF	TGCGCCAGCAGCCAAGGCCCTGGGGGGGCCGGGGAGCTGTTTTTT
TRBD1	TRBV25-1	TRBJ1-2	NA	CASSEQGVVYGYTF	TGTGCCAGCAGTGAACAGGGGGTCGTCTATGGCTACACCTTC
NA	TRBV4-1	TRBJ1-1	few	CASSPIPGDYEAFF	TGCGCCAGCAGCCCAATCCCAGGAGACTATGAAGCTTTCTTT
NA	TRBV13	TRBJ2-2	once	CASSLAVRGGELFF	TGTGCCAGCAGCTTAGCGGTGAGAGGCGGGGAGCTGTTTTTT
NA	TRBV5-6	TRBJ2-5	few	CASSPSRFGETQYF	TGTGCCAGCAGTCCCTCTAGGTTTGGCGAGACCCAGTACTTC
TRBD1	TRBV6-6	TRBJ1-4	NA	CASSFGQGREKLFF	TGTGCCAGCAGTTTCGGACAGGGACGGGAAAAACTGTTTTTT
TRBD1	TRBV6-5	TRBJ2-1	NA	CASRSGQGPYNEQFF	TGTGCCAGCAGGTCGGGACAGGGCCCCTACAATGAGCAGTTCTTC
TRBD1	TRBV9	TRBJ1-6	NA	CASRASGTAGPNSPLHF	TGTGCCAGCAGAGCTTCTGGGACAGCCGGCCCTAATTCACCCCTCCACTTT
NA	TRBV18	TRBJ1-1	NA	CASSPPGDTEAFF	TGTGCCAGCTCACCCCCGGGGGACACTGAAGCTTTCTTT
NA	TRBV11-1	TRBJ2-5	once	CASSSGPGGETQYF	TGTGCCAGCAGCTCGGGTCCCGGAGGAGAGACCCAGTACTTC
TRBD1	TRBV15	TRBJ1-1	NA	CATSRDRVGGQGAFF	TGTGCCACCAGCAGAGATCGGGTGGGGGGACAGGGAGCTTTCTTT
NA	TRBV2	TRBJ1-5	few	CASTGPYSNQPQHF	TGTGCCAGCACAGGGCCGTATAGCAATCAGCCCCAGCATTTT
NA	TRBV7-6	TRBJ2-3	NA	CASSLGLNTDTQYF	TGTGCCAGCAGCTTAGGACTTAACACAGATACGCAGTATTTT
TRBD1	TRBV7-2	TRBJ1-4	NA	CASSSGTGTYEKLFF	TGTGCCAGCAGCTCCGGGACAGGCACCTATGAAAAACTGTTTTTT
TRBD1	TRBV6-1	TRBJ1-3	NA	CASSEQGQGGWGNTIYF	TGTGCCAGCAGTGAACAGGGACAGGGGGGATGGGGAAACACCATATATTTT
NA	TRBV5-1	TRBJ1-3	NA	CASSLGVGLTSGNTIYF	TGCGCCAGCAGCTTGGGAGTGGGTCTGACAAGTGGAAACACCATATATTTT
NA	TRBV4-1	TRBJ1-3	once	CASSQHTGSGNTIYF	TGCGCCAGCAGCCAACACACCGGGTCTGGAAACACCATATATTTT
NA	TRBV6-1	TRBJ1-1	few	CASTVIQSRTEAFF	TGTGCCAGCACAGTGATTCAGTCTAGGACTGAAGCTTTCTTT
TRBD1	TRBV5-1	TRBJ1-1	NA	CASSLEGTANTEAFF	TGCGCCAGCAGCTTGGAGGGGACAGCGAACACTGAAGCTTTCTTT
TRBD2	TRBV4-3	TRBJ2-3	NA	CASSQDNGGGDTQYF	TGCGCCAGCAGCCAAGATAACGGGGGGGGAGATACGCAGTATTTT
TRBD1	TRBV5-5	TRBJ1-2	NA	CASNLQGAQGYTF	TGTGCCAGCAACCTCCAGGGGGCGCAGGGCTACACCTTC
TRBD1	TRBV14	TRBJ1-1	NA	CASSIGTAVLNTEAFF	TGTGCCAGCAGTATAGGGACAGCCGTTCTGAACACTGAAGCTTTCTTT
TRBD2	TRBV4-1	TRBJ2-5	NA	CASSQGSNSAGVGGKTQYF	TGCGCCAGCAGCCAAGGATCAAATTCGGCTGGGGTGGGGGGGAAGACCCAGTACTTC
TRBD1	TRBV11-3	TRBJ2-6	NA	CASSPGQGSGANVLTF	TGTGCCAGCAGCCCGGGACAGGGTTCTGGGGCCAACGTCCTGACTTTC
NA	TRBV30	TRBJ2-7	few	CAWSVYEQYF	TGTGCCTGGAGTGTCTACGAGCAGTACTTC
TRBD2	TRBV18	TRBJ2-7	NA	CASSLLMTSGAPYEQYF	TGTGCCAGCTCACTACTGATGACTAGCGGGGCCCCCTACGAGCAGTACTTC
TRBD1	TRBV2	TRBJ1-2	NA	CASSWDRAGGYTF	TGTGCCAGCAGCTGGGACAGGGCTGGTGGCTACACCTTC
TRBD2	TRBV5-1	TRBJ2-3	NA	CASSWAGGTDTQYF	TGCGCCAGCAGCTGGGCGGGAGGCACAGATACGCAGTATTTT
NA	TRBV6-1	TRBJ1-2	NA	CASSEGGPGGYTF	TGTGCCAGCAGTGAAGGTGGGCCTGGTGGCTACACCTTC
NA	TRBV7-2	TRBJ1-2	NA	CASSYGGGRVGYTF	TGTGCCAGCAGTTACGGGGGGGGCAGGGTTGGCTACACCTTC
TRBD1	TRBV29-1	TRBJ1-2	NA	CSVGDRDFGGYTF	TGCAGCGTTGGGGACAGGGACTTCGGGGGCTACACCTTC
NA	TRBV4-1	TRBJ2-4	few	CASSPQVWGPEGFKAKNIQYF	TGCGCCAGCAGCCCTCAAGTTTGGGGCCCGGAGGGATTTAAAGCCAAAAACATTCAGTACTTC
TRBD1	TRBV18	TRBJ1-5	NA	CASSPGQGKKDQPQHF	TGTGCCAGCTCACCGGGACAGGGTAAGAAGGATCAGCCCCAGCATTTT
NA	TRBV4-1	TRBJ1-2	NA	CASSQDPRRAGSSRGYGYTF	TGCGCCAGCAGCCAAGATCCACGGAGGGCAGGCTCATCCCGGGGCTATGGCTACACCTTC
NA	TRBV5-6	TRBJ1-1	few	CASSLGELNTEAFF	TGTGCCAGCAGCCTCGGAGAGTTGAACACTGAAGCTTTCTTT
NA	TRBV6-5	TRBJ2-7	NA	CASISDSFEQYF	TGTGCCAGCATCTCAGACTCTTTTGAGCAGTACTTC
NA	TRBV5-1	TRBJ1-5	few	CASSRGRGTPWPQHF	TGTGCCAGCAGCCGGGGAAGGGGGACACCGTGGCCCCAGCATTTT
NA	TRBV5-1	TRBJ1-3	NA	CASSLQGTGNTIYF	TGCGCCAGCAGCTTACAGGGCACAGGAAACACCATATATTTT